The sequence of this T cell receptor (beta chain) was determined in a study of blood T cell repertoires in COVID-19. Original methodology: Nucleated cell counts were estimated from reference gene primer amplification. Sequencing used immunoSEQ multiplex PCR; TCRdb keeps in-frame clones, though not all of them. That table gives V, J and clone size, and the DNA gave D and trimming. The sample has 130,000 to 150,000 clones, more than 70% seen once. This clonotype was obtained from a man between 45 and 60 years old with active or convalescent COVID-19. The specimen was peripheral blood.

CDR3 region: CASTVPGQHSGNTIYF. The CDR3 DNA follows: TGTGCCAGCACCGTACCCGGACAGCACTCTGGAAACACCATATATTTT. The chain joins TRBV28 to TRBJ1-3; possible D gene TRBD1, 6 bases. Germline V gene data show CDR1 as MDHEN and CDR2 as SYDVKM. The CDR3 has 16 amino acids. Trimming stripped 7 bases from V and 0 bases from J, with 16 bases between.